These T cell receptor beta chains were read from a single sample in a study of blood T cell repertoires in COVID-19. Clones were sequenced by immunoSEQ multiplex PCR, and TCRdb holds only the in-frame ones, with some missing. The sample has roughly 170,000 clones; about 86% are singletons. Source material: peripheral blood. The source is a woman younger than 30 who had recovered from COVID-19. Each CDR3 is given with its conserved first and last residue. The D gene is left open where the match is weak. Size values are once, few and many counts, or a class for expanded clones, and some rows have none.

NA,NA,TRBV2,TRBJ2-3,CASSVYGGPSTDTQYF,TGTGCCAGCAGTGTTTATGGCGGCCCTAGCACAGATACGCAGTATTTT
TRBD1,NA,TRBV19,TRBJ1-1,CASSDGTVEAFF,TGTGCCAGTAGTGACGGGACAGTTGAAGCTTTCTTT
TRBD1,NA,TRBV5-1,TRBJ2-7,CASSSYRGSYEQYF,TGCGCCAGCAGCTCCTACAGGGGAAGCTACGAGCAGTACTTC
NA,NA,TRBV7-2,TRBJ2-2,CASSLLASAGELFF,TGTGCCAGCAGCTTGCTCGCGAGCGCCGGGGAGCTGTTTTTT
NA,NA,TRBV6-6,TRBJ2-7,CASSYSIGILKYEQYF,TGTGCCAGCAGTTACTCGATCGGGATTCTAAAGTACGAGCAGTACTTC
NA,once,TRBV18,TRBJ1-1,CASSPRTDMNTEAFF,TGTGCCAGCTCACCACGGACAGACATGAACACTGAAGCTTTCTTT
NA,NA,TRBV7-8,TRBJ1-5,CASSEDGLSNQPQHF,TGTGCCAGCAGCGAGGACGGACTTAGCAATCAGCCCCAGCATTTT
NA,NA,TRBV5-1,TRBJ1-2,CASSLEGVRHRRHYGYTF,TGCGCCAGCAGCTTGGAAGGGGTCAGGCACAGACGACACTATGGCTACACCTTC
NA,NA,TRBV5-6,TRBJ1-1,CASSPQGSEAFF,TGTGCCAGCAGCCCCCAGGGATCTGAAGCTTTCTTT
NA,NA,TRBV7-6,TRBJ1-4,CATRRASNEKLFF,TGTGCCACCCGGCGGGCGTCTAATGAAAAACTGTTTTTT